The 27 T cell receptor beta chains in this list originate from one sample, sequenced in a study of blood T cell repertoires in COVID-19. TCRdb's copy holds only in-frame clones and misses some; the assay was immunoSEQ multiplex PCR. The sample has tens of thousands of clones, about four fifths seen once; the top ten hold 24%. The sequenced sample was peripheral blood. The source is a human donor with acute or convalescent COVID-19. The donor label of this sample is uncertain.

This rearrangement joins TRBV6-1 to TRBJ1-2; D is unresolved. From germline, CDR1 is MNHNS and CDR2 SASEGT. The CDR3 has 15 residues. V was clipped by 4 bases and J by 4 bases, with 16 bases between them. CDR3 bases: TGTGCCAGCAGTGGAGCTACCCGAGAGAGCTATGGCTACACCTTC. Translated, it gives CASSGATRESYGYTF.

V usage is TRBV6-2 or TRBV6-3 and J usage is TRBJ1-1; D gene unclear. V was shortened by 5 bases and J by 5 bases, with 9 bases between the two germline ends. Germline-derived CDR1 and CDR2 are MNHEY and SVGEGT. This CDR3 has 12 amino acids. The CDR3 here is CASSEGLTEAFF. The CDR3 DNA reads as TGTGCCAGCAGTGAGGGATTGACTGAAGCTTTCTTT.

V is TRBV9 and J is TRBJ2-2; 8 positions agree with TRBD1. V lost 1 base to trimming and J lost 4 bases; unmatched junction nucleotides: 0. The CDR3 totals 14 residues. Germline lookup yields CDR1 SGDLS and CDR2 YYNGEE. The DNA of the CDR3 is TGTGCCAGCAGCGTACAGGGGGCCACCGGGGAGCTGTTTTTT. Protein: CASSVQGATGELFF. The variable domain in full, with the rest retrieved from reference TRBV9 and TRBJ2-2, is DSGVTQTPKHLITATGQRVTLRCSPRSGDLSVYWYQQSLDQGLQFLIQYYNGEERAKGNILERFSAQQFPDLHSELNLSSLELGDSALYFCASSVQGATGELFFGEGSRLTVL.

The chain couples TRBV7-2 to TRBJ1-5; 10 bases fit TRBD1. V lost 6 bases, J lost 3 bases, and 8 bases stayed unmatched. CDR1 and CDR2 from the germline V gene are SGHTA and FQGNSA. CDR3 length: 16 amino acids. Written as DNA, the CDR3 is TGTGCCAGCAGTTCCGACAGGGGGCGACCCAATCAGCCCCAGCATTTT. As protein: CASSSDRGRPNQPQHF.

The CDR3 DNA is TGTGCCAGCAGCTTAGAGGGACTAGCCAAGGGTACGCAGTATTTT. It codes for CASSLEGLAKGTQYF. The chain recombines TRBV7-6 with TRBJ2-3; 9 bases match TRBD2. J lost 8 bases, V lost 1 base, and 7 bases had no gene match. The germline V gene has CDR1 SGHVS and CDR2 FNYEAQ. The CDR3 length is 15 residues.

V usage is TRBV25-1 and J usage is TRBJ2-3, with a weak D call TRBD2 (7 bases). V shed 5 bases and J shed 5 bases, with 14 bases lying between them. The germline V gene encodes CDR1 MGHDK and CDR2 SYGVNS. The length of the CDR3 is 14 residues. The CDR3 loop reads CASSSGTFKDTQYF. The CDR3 DNA is TGTGCCAGCAGTAGCGGGACATTTAAAGATACGCAGTATTTT.

The V gene is TRBV27, the J gene TRBJ1-5, with D possibly being TRBD1 (6 bases). Trimming pared 2 bases from V and 5 bases from J, leaving 10 bases between. The CDR3 sequence is 14 residues long. Germline V gene data show CDR1 as MNHEY and CDR2 as SMNVEV (reference sequence). The CDR3: CASSLIGGDQPQHF. CDR3 nucleotides: TGTGCCAGCAGTTTAATAGGGGGGGATCAGCCCCAGCATTTT.

The chain carries TRBV11-2 and TRBJ2-7; 8 bases align to TRBD1. The ends lost 1 base at V and 0 bases at J; junction bases unmatched: 2. The V gene's germline CDR1 is SGHAT and CDR2 FQNNGV. CDR3 size: 15 residues. This chain's CDR3 is CASSLGQGSSYEQYF. In DNA, the CDR3 is TGTGCCAGCAGCTTAGGACAGGGGAGCTCCTACGAGCAGTACTTC.

This clone was seen a handful of times. This chain links TRBV23-1 with TRBJ2-2, with D perhaps matching TRBD1 (6 bases). TRBV23-1 is assigned to the ORF class and has an uncertain function. The CDR3 spans 15 residues. The V end lost 4 bases, the J end lost 3 bases, and 12 bases lay between the germline ends. In DNA form, the CDR3 reads TGCGCCAGCAGTCGGCGGCGGACAGACACCGGGGAGCTGTTTTTT. Translation gives CASSRRRTDTGELFF.

The CDR3 sequence is CASSRDSLYEQYF. CDR3 DNA: TGCGCCAGCAGCCGGGACAGCCTCTACGAGCAGTACTTC. The V gene is TRBV4-1, the J gene TRBJ2-7; TRBD1 matches 7 bases. Per the germline V gene, CDR1 is MGHRA and CDR2 is YSYEKL. This CDR3 spans 13 amino acids. The junction had 3 bases not matched to a gene; V was cut back by 4 bases and J by 3 bases.

This sequence joins TRBV3-1 (or the pseudogene TRBV3-2) and TRBJ2-2; 8 bases match TRBD2. Germline V lookup: CDR1 LGHDT, CDR2 YNNKEL (reference sequence). The length of the CDR3 is 16 residues. The junction had 10 bases not matched to a gene; V was cut back by 4 bases and J by 6 bases. CDR3 in DNA: TGTGCCAGCAGCCTTGGACTAGCTTCCGCGCCCGGGGAGCTGTTTTTT. Its protein product is CASSLGLASAPGELFF.

V gene TRBV9 combines with J gene TRBJ2-3; the D gene is possibly TRBD2 (7 bases). V lost 7 bases and J lost 2, with 8 bases in between. Germline CDR1 reads SGDLS; CDR2 reads YYNGEE. This CDR3 has 12 amino acids. For the CDR3, the DNA is TGTGCCAGCCGGGGGGCCACAGATACGCAGTATTTT. This sequence encodes CASRGATDTQYF.

V gene TRBV3-1 (or the pseudogene TRBV3-2) combines with J gene TRBJ2-7, with TRBD2 identical over 12 bases. CDR1 is LGHDT and CDR2 is YNNKEL in the germline V gene (reference sequence). The V gene end was trimmed by 5 bases and the J gene end by 2 bases; junction bases not matched to a gene: 16. The CDR3 spans 19 residues. Here the CDR3 DNA reads TGTGCCAGCAGCTACCCTGGGGCTAGCGGGAGGGCCTTAACCTACGAGCAGTACTTC. Amino acid sequence: CASSYPGASGRALTYEQYF.

This sequence joins TRBV19 and TRBJ1-5; possible D gene TRBD1, 6 bases. Deletions cut 3 bases from V and 4 bases from J, with 13 bases between. The germline gives CDR1 LNHDA, CDR2 SQIVND (reference sequence). The CDR3 contains 15 residues. This chain's CDR3 is CASSIRQGSNQPQHF. The DNA of the CDR3 is TGTGCCAGTAGTATCCGTCAGGGGAGTAATCAGCCCCAGCATTTT.

The gene calls are TRBV6-6 and TRBJ2-3; 7 positions match TRBD2. With V trimmed by 5 bases and J by 2 bases, 7 bases remained unmatched. Per the germline V gene, CDR1 is MNHNY and CDR2 is SVGAGI (reference sequence). There are 15 residues in the CDR3. For the CDR3, the DNA is TGTGCCAGCAGTAAGAGGGCGGGGGTCACAGATACGCAGTATTTT. As protein: CASSKRAGVTDTQYF.

CDR3 nucleotides: TGCGGCGCCCACCGACAGAACACTGAAGCTTTCTTT. Translating gives CGAHRQNTEAFF. The chain joins TRBV29-1 to TRBJ1-1; no clear D. From germline, CDR1 is SQVTM and CDR2 ANQGSEA. The CDR3 spans 12 residues.

This clone has a single count. The chain combines TRBV28 with TRBJ1-1, with D maybe TRBD1 (6 bases). Germline values: CDR1 MDHEN, CDR2 SYDVKM. Trimming took 4 bases from V and 1 from J, leaving 10 bases between them. CDR3 length: 14 amino acids. The DNA for the CDR3 is TGTGCCAGCAGTTGGGGGGGGCAGAACACTGAAGCTTTCTTT. This encodes CASSWGGQNTEAFF.

This clone turned up a few times. The V call is TRBV6-5, the J call TRBJ1-1, with D unclear. Per the germline V gene, CDR1 is MNHEY and CDR2 is SVGAGI. There are 12 residues in the CDR3. V was pared by 4 bases and J by 2 bases, with 5 bases between. The CDR3 bases are TGTGCCAGCAGTTCCATTAACACTGAAGCTTTCTTT. Amino acids: CASSSINTEAFF.

The chain has TRBV6-5 and TRBJ1-2; 9 bases map to TRBD1. The CDR3 extends over 15 amino acids. Germline V gene data show CDR1 as MNHEY and CDR2 as SVGAGI. Losses at the gene ends were 4 bases for V and 6 bases for J; bases not matched to a gene: 9. The CDR3 bases are TGTGCCAGCAGTTTCCTACAGGGGGCATGGAATGGCTACACCTTC. As protein: CASSFLQGAWNGYTF.

The V and J genes are TRBV5-6 and TRBJ1-3; D is uncertain. Germline V CDR1 and CDR2: SGHDT, YYEEEE. V lost 4 bases and J 1 base, leaving 9 bases between the germline ends. The CDR3 is made up of 14 amino acids. CDR3 bases: TGTGCCAGCAGCCTCTTCCAGTCTGGAAACACCATATATTTT. Its translation: CASSLFQSGNTIYF. The whole variable domain, remainder taken from reference TRBV5-6 and TRBJ1-3, is DAGVTQSPTHLIKTRGQQVTLRCSPKSGHDTVSWYQQALGQGPQFIFQYYEEEERQRGNFPDRFSGHQFPNYSSELNVNALLLGDSALYLCASSLFQSGNTIYFGEGSWLTVV.

This rearrangement joins TRBV14 to TRBJ2-5; 10 positions agree with TRBD1. Germline lookup yields CDR1 SGHDN and CDR2 FVKESK. After removal of 1 base from V and 6 bases from J, the junction contained 11 bases not matched to a gene. CDR3 length: 17 residues. This CDR3 reads CASSQVPGQGLGKTQYF. The CDR3 DNA sequence: TGTGCCAGCAGCCAAGTCCCGGGACAGGGGCTGGGGAAGACCCAGTACTTC.

This clone was counted once. The chain is built from TRBV4-3 and TRBJ2-5; the D gene is possibly TRBD1 (8 bases). Between the trimmed V and J ends, which lost 0 bases and 5 bases, there was a span of 28 bases. Germline CDR1 and CDR2: LGHNA and YSLEER. CDR3 length equals 20 residues. In nucleotides, the CDR3 is TGCGCCAGCAGCCAAGATTTCGTAGGACAGGGAGGGTGGACGAGGGAGACCCAGTACTTC. As protein: CASSQDFVGQGGWTRETQYF.

The V call is TRBV19, the J call TRBJ1-5, with D tentatively TRBD1 (5 bases). The CDR3 sequence is 12 residues long. Germline V gene sequence: CDR1 LNHDA, CDR2 SQIVND (reference sequence). Trimming shortened V by 3 bases and J by 7 bases, and 7 bases separated the two germline ends. The CDR3 nucleotides are TGTGCCAGTAGTATTCGGGGGCAGCCCCAGCATTTT. This gives the protein CASSIRGQPQHF.

The count of this clone is one. This sequence joins TRBV28 and TRBJ2-7, with unresolved D. Germline CDR1 MDHEN, CDR2 SYDVKM. The V and J ends lost 6 bases and 3 bases respectively, with 12 bases between them. The CDR3 is 13 residues long. The CDR3 region has the DNA TGTGCCAGCAGCTCATACGGGTTCTACGAGCAGTACTTC. It encodes CASSSYGFYEQYF.

This clone was detected only a few times. The chain uses TRBV27 and TRBJ1-1, with 7 bases fitting TRBD1. Germline V gene lookup returns CDR1 MNHEY and CDR2 SMNVEV (reference sequence). The trim removed 2 bases at V and 0 bases at J, leaving 9 bases unmatched. The CDR3 totals 17 residues. The CDR3 spells CASSLKGGAGLNTEAFF. The CDR3 DNA is TGTGCCAGCAGTTTAAAAGGGGGCGCGGGCCTGAACACTGAAGCTTTCTTT.

This clone was detected a few times. V is TRBV3-1 (or the pseudogene TRBV3-2) and J is TRBJ2-7, with 7 bases that match TRBD2. V gave up 1 base and J gave up 6 bases; unmatched junction bases: 12. The CDR3 is made up of 16 amino acids. CDR1 is LGHDT and CDR2 is YNNKEL in the germline V gene (reference sequence). The CDR3 DNA follows: TGTGCCAGCAGCCAAGGTCCCGGGGAGGGCCGGAGCGAGCAGTACTTC. It codes for CASSQGPGEGRSEQYF.

This clone was counted between two and nine times. This rearrangement joins TRBV4-3 to TRBJ1-4; tentatively, D is TRBD1 (5 bases). The V and J ends lost 1 base and 3 bases respectively, with 12 bases between them. The CDR3 loop spans 16 amino acids. CDR1 and CDR2 (germline): LGHNA, YSLEER. The DNA for the CDR3 is TGCGCCAGCAGCCAAGGATGGGGGGTGGCTAATGAAAAACTGTTTTTT. Protein sequence: CASSQGWGVANEKLFF.